Following are 5 T cell receptor beta chains from one sample sequenced in a study of CD8+CD57+ T cells in acquired aplastic anemia. Both TCR beta VDJ combination and CDR3 sequence profiling were carried out. Genomic DNA was the template for this profiling. MiXCR, applied by TCRdb to the reads, yields one record per CDR3 protein. The sample holds about 170,000 distinct CDR3 sequences, approximately 43% seen once. What was sequenced was sorted CD4+, CD8+, or CD8+CD57+ T cells (not recorded which) from PBMCs. These TCRs come from a human donor in good health.

This clonotype was detected ten times or more. The chain links TRBV20-1 to TRBJ1-4, with D unclear. Trimming left V 5 bases short and J 3 bases short, with 10 bases between. The length of the CDR3 is 13 residues. CDR1 DFQATT and CDR2 SNEGSKA come from the germline V gene (reference sequence). The DNA for the CDR3 is TGCAGTGCTGAGGGAGGGTCTAATGAAAAACTGTTTTTT. This gives the protein CSAEGGSNEKLFF.

At least ten counts were recorded for this clonotype. The chain is built from TRBV19 and TRBJ1-5, with a weak D call TRBD1 (5 bases). Per germline, CDR1 LNHDA and CDR2 SQIVND (reference sequence). The V and J ends lost 7 bases and 6 bases respectively, with 13 bases between them. The CDR3 is made up of 13 amino acids. The CDR3 DNA is TGTGCCAGTACCAGAGGGGACTCTCAGCCCCAGCATTTT. It translates to CASTRGDSQPQHF.

This clonotype is categorized as medium-sized. The V and J genes are TRBV10-3 and TRBJ1-6; 8 nucleotides match TRBD1. The V gene's germline CDR1 is ENHRY and CDR2 SYGVKD. The junction had 7 bases not matched to a gene; V was cut back by 8 bases and J by 7 bases. The CDR3 has 14 residues. For the CDR3, the DNA is TGTGCCATCGCTGGGACAGGTGGGAATTCACCCCTCCACTTT. This gives the protein CAIAGTGGNSPLHF.

This clonotype appeared a single time. The chain combines TRBV7-6 with TRBJ2-7; 7 positions agree with TRBD1. CDR3 length: 18 amino acids. The V gene end was trimmed by 0 bases and the J gene end by 0 bases; junction bases not matched to a gene: 11. The germline V gene encodes CDR1 SGHVS and CDR2 FNYEAQ. CDR3 in DNA: TGTGCCAGCAGCTTAGCGGGTCGGGACAGTGTTAGCTCCTACGAGCAGTACTTC. Its translation: CASSLAGRDSVSSYEQYF.

The sample holds many counts of this clonotype. J is TRBJ1-6 and V is TRBV7-8; D remains unclear. The V end was cut by 5 bases, the J end by 9 bases, with 17 bases between. CDR3 size: 15 residues. The germline V gene has CDR1 SGHVS and CDR2 FQNEAQ. DNA of the CDR3: TGTGCCAGCAGCCCGGAACTTCACCCCCTTTCACCCCTCCACTTT. This sequence encodes CASSPELHPLSPLHF.